The rows below give T cell receptor beta chains drawn from one sample of a study of response to subunit inactivated influenza vaccine. TCRdb redid the calling of the RT-PCR reads with MiXCR, one entry per CDR3 protein. Of over 400,000 distinct CDR3 sequences in the sample, approximately 11% were seen once. Sample: PBMCs from blood, taken about 40 days after vaccination. All receptors derive from a man between 45 and 60 years old who received an inactivated influenza vaccine. Each CDR3 is given with its conserved first and last residue. D genes are given only for firm matches. Size is stated for part of the rows, as once, few or many counts, or as a class when the clone is expanded.

d_call	v_call	clone_size	j_call	cdr3_aa	cdr3_nt
.	TRBV30	.	TRBJ2-3	CAWGGLDTQYF	TGTGCCTGGGGGGGCTTGGATACGCAGTATTTT
.	TRBV7-2	many	TRBJ2-7	CASSLGPGAGEQYF	TGTGCCAGCAGCTTAGGCCCGGGGGCAGGGGAGCAGTACTTC
.	TRBV12-3/TRBV12-4	.	TRBJ1-3	CASSLDLGIGWNTIYF	TGTGCCAGCAGTTTAGATCTGGGGATTGGCTGGAACACCATATATTTT
TRBD1	TRBV24-1	few	TRBJ2-1	CATSQGGTGDGEQFF	TGTGCCACCAGTCAGGGAGGGACAGGGGACGGTGAGCAGTTCTTC
TRBD2	TRBV11-2	few	TRBJ2-2	CASTASGGRGGELFF	TGTGCCAGCACCGCAAGCGGGGGGCGAGGCGGGGAGCTGTTTTTT
.	TRBV28	few	TRBJ2-7	CASSLFGGGSYEQYF	TGTGCCAGCAGTTTATTTGGGGGAGGCTCCTACGAGCAGTACTTC
.	TRBV10-3	.	TRBJ2-7	CAISEARSYEQYF	TGTGCCATCAGTGAGGCCCGGAGCTACGAGCAGTACTTC
.	TRBV5-1	.	TRBJ2-5	CASSLVGNRVEGQETQYF	TGCGCCAGCAGCTTGGTGGGAAATCGGGTCGAGGGCCAAGAGACCCAGTACTTC
TRBD1	TRBV12-3/TRBV12-4	.	TRBJ1-3	CASRQGATGNTIYF	TGTGCCAGCCGTCAGGGGGCCACTGGAAACACCATATATTTT
TRBD1	TRBV11-2	few	TRBJ2-3	CASSSDRDERDTQYF	TGTGCCAGCAGCTCCGACAGGGACGAGCGGGATACGCAGTATTTT
.	TRBV6-1	few	TRBJ2-7	CASSSSVEGVSRQYF	TGTGCCAGCAGCAGCTCGGTGGAGGGGGTATCTAGGCAGTACTTC
.	TRBV7-2	few	TRBJ1-4	CASSSGSREKLFF	TGTGCCAGCAGCTCCGGAAGTCGGGAAAAACTGTTTTTT
TRBD1	TRBV2	few	TRBJ1-1	CASSETGTNTEAFF	TGTGCCAGCAGTGAGACAGGGACCAACACTGAAGCTTTCTTT
.	TRBV24-1	many	TRBJ2-5	CATSDLGQEFYF	TGTGCCACCAGTGATTTGGGGCAGGAGTTCTACTTC
.	TRBV5-4	few	TRBJ1-1	CASSPVGENTEAFF	TGTGCCAGCAGCCCGGTTGGGGAGAACACTGAAGCTTTCTTT
.	TRBV27	.	TRBJ2-2	CASSLTTGTGELFF	TGTGCCAGCAGTTTAACGACCGGGACCGGGGAGCTGTTTTTT
TRBD1	TRBV7-9	many	TRBJ1-3	CASSLSQGASGNTIYF	TGTGCCAGCAGCTTATCACAGGGGGCTTCTGGAAACACCATATATTTT
TRBD2	TRBV20-1	many	TRBJ2-7	CSASRGGGPEQYF	TGCAGTGCTAGTAGGGGCGGGGGGCCCGAGCAGTACTTC
.	TRBV7-9	many	TRBJ2-3	CASSFDRYTDTQYF	TGTGCCAGCAGCTTTGACAGATACACAGATACGCAGTATTTT
TRBD1	TRBV10-3	.	TRBJ2-7	CAISESRGRDEQYF	TGTGCCATCAGTGAGAGCAGGGGGCGCGACGAGCAGTACTTC
.	TRBV24-1	few	TRBJ2-3	CATSDLQRDTQYF	TGTGCCACCAGTGATTTGCAAAGGGATACGCAGTATTTT
.	TRBV7-2	.	TRBJ2-3	CASSPASVRGRADTQYF	TGTGCCAGCAGCCCCGCGTCTGTGCGGGGGCGGGCAGATACGCAGTATTTT
.	TRBV10-2	few	TRBJ2-2	CASRFGGAGELFF	TGCGCCAGCAGGTTCGGAGGCGCCGGGGAGCTGTTTTTT
TRBD2	TRBV18	.	TRBJ2-7	CASSPGGTSGNEQYF	TGTGCCAGCTCACCAGGAGGGACTAGCGGGAATGAGCAGTACTTC
TRBD1	TRBV11-2	few	TRBJ1-2	CASSPTGVGSGYTF	TGTGCCAGCAGCCCGACAGGGGTCGGATCGGGCTACACCTTC
.	TRBV7-9	.	TRBJ2-2	CASSTLGKRGELFF	TGTGCCAGCAGCACCCTCGGAAAACGGGGGGAGCTGTTTTTT
.	TRBV7-9	.	TRBJ2-7	CASSSLASTEQYF	TGTGCCAGCAGCTCCCTCGCTAGCACCGAGCAGTACTTC
.	TRBV7-9	many	TRBJ1-2	CASSSDRTNAGYTF	TGTGCCAGCAGCTCAGACAGGACTAATGCTGGCTACACCTTC
.	TRBV7-9	few	TRBJ2-7	CASSLWTTPYEQYF	TGTGCCAGCAGCTTATGGACAACGCCCTACGAGCAGTACTTC
.	TRBV10-3	many	TRBJ2-3	CAISSGHTDTQYF	TGTGCCATCAGTAGCGGGCACACAGATACGCAGTATTTT
.	TRBV3-1	few	TRBJ2-7	CASSPPTGNEQYF	TGTGCCAGCAGCCCGCCCACTGGGAACGAGCAGTACTTC
.	TRBV12-3/TRBV12-4	few	TRBJ1-5	CASSIQNQPQHF	TGTGCCAGCAGTATCCAGAATCAGCCCCAGCATTTT
.	TRBV6-2/TRBV6-3	many	TRBJ1-2	CASSNRAGGYTF	TGTGCCAGCAGTAACCGGGCCGGCGGCTACACCTTC
TRBD2	TRBV2	.	TRBJ2-1	CASSFAGASYNEQFF	TGTGCCAGCAGTTTCGCGGGAGCCTCCTACAATGAGCAGTTCTTC
.	TRBV29-1	few	TRBJ2-5	CSVEVGETQYF	TGCAGCGTTGAAGTGGGAGAGACCCAGTACTTC
.	TRBV20-1	few	TRBJ2-5	CSASLSTSQETQYF	TGCAGTGCTAGTTTAAGTACCAGCCAAGAGACCCAGTACTTC
TRBD1	TRBV20-1	few	TRBJ2-7	CSARGTGQGSYEQYF	TGCAGTGCCAGGGGTACGGGACAGGGATCCTACGAGCAGTACTTC
.	TRBV6-2/TRBV6-3	few	TRBJ2-1	CASSYSIGGDSYNEQFF	TGTGCCAGCAGTTACTCGATCGGCGGGGACTCCTACAATGAGCAGTTCTTC
.	TRBV12-3/TRBV12-4	.	TRBJ2-7	CASSSLTYFYEQYF	TGTGCCAGCAGTTCTTTGACATACTTCTACGAGCAGTACTTC
.	TRBV27	.	TRBJ1-5	CASSRLGGLRNQPQHF	TGTGCCAGCAGCCGTCTGGGCGGGTTGAGGAATCAGCCCCAGCATTTT
.	TRBV9	few	TRBJ2-7	CASSVSPTVHEQYF	TGTGCCAGCAGCGTAAGCCCTACTGTCCACGAGCAGTACTTC
.	TRBV10-3	.	TRBJ1-2	CAISWGNEGYGYTF	TGTGCCATCAGTTGGGGGAATGAAGGCTATGGCTACACCTTC
.	TRBV7-2	.	TRBJ2-3	CASSVWATDTQYF	TGTGCCAGCAGCGTATGGGCCACAGATACGCAGTATTTT
.	TRBV6-5	.	TRBJ2-5	CASSPSGSGWSQYF	TGTGCCAGCAGTCCCTCGGGGAGCGGTTGGTCCCAGTACTTC
.	TRBV6-5	.	TRBJ2-7	CASSSPVRGLEDEQYF	TGTGCCAGCAGTTCCCCGGTCCGAGGGTTAGAGGACGAGCAGTACTTC
.	TRBV6-1	.	TRBJ2-1	CASAQGGLQRAGEQFF	TGTGCCAGCGCCCAGGGGGGGCTACAGCGGGCCGGTGAGCAGTTCTTC
.	TRBV7-9	few	TRBJ2-1	CASSLIGRGNEQFF	TGTGCCAGCAGCTTAATTGGCAGGGGTAATGAGCAGTTCTTC
.	TRBV14	few	TRBJ1-1	CASSQDRFVAFF	TGTGCCAGCAGCCAAGATCGGTTTGTAGCTTTCTTT
.	TRBV6-1	many	TRBJ1-5	CASSPEERHQPQHF	TGTGCCAGCAGTCCCGAGGAGAGGCATCAGCCCCAGCATTTT
TRBD1	TRBV27	once	TRBJ1-4	CASKDTGGVWETNEKLFF	TGTGCCAGCAAAGATACAGGGGGCGTGTGGGAAACTAATGAAAAACTGTTTTTT
.	TRBV7-3	.	TRBJ2-3	CASSSMTTTDTQYF	TGTGCCAGCAGCTCGATGACCACCACAGATACGCAGTATTTT
.	TRBV12-3/TRBV12-4	many	TRBJ2-1	CASTFEYSYNEQFF	TGTGCCAGTACCTTCGAGTACTCCTACAATGAGCAGTTCTTC
.	TRBV12-3/TRBV12-4	.	TRBJ2-4	CASSIFAENIQYF	TGTGCCAGCTCAATTTTCGCTGAAAACATTCAGTACTTC
.	TRBV5-6	many	TRBJ2-7	CASSDRKSSYEQYF	TGTGCCAGCAGCGACAGGAAGAGCTCCTACGAGCAGTACTTC
TRBD1	TRBV5-4	.	TRBJ2-4	CASSLGDRGSNIQYF	TGTGCCAGCAGCTTGGGGGACAGGGGATCAAACATTCAGTACTTC
TRBD2	TRBV27	few	TRBJ2-2	CASSWVGGSVNTGELFF	TGTGCCAGCAGTTGGGTGGGGGGGTCTGTAAACACCGGGGAGCTGTTTTTT
.	TRBV7-2	.	TRBJ2-7	CASSLVGQGFDSYEQYF	TGTGCCAGCAGCTTAGTTGGCCAGGGTTTTGACTCCTACGAGCAGTACTTC
TRBD2	TRBV11-2	.	TRBJ2-7	CASSSPGLAAAQYF	TGTGCCAGCAGCTCCCCGGGACTAGCTGCCGCGCAGTACTTC